A selection of T cell receptor beta chains follows, all from one sample in a study of cytomegalovirus exposure and HLA in healthy donors. This table comes from immunoSEQ multiplex PCR, and its TCRdb copy is limited to in-frame clones, with some not included. The sample carries 150,000 to 200,000 clones, roughly 80% recorded once. The specimen was PBMCs. These receptors originate from a woman in her thirties or forties in good health and CMV-seronegative. Each CDR3 is given with its conserved first and last residue. D genes are given only for firm matches. Clone sizes are given selectively: once, few, many, or a class where the clone is expanded.

CDR3 DNA	CDR3 protein	V gene	J gene	D gene	clone size
TGTGCCAGCAGTTACTCGACAGGGGGCGGCTACAATGAGCAGTTCTTC	CASSYSTGGGYNEQFF	TRBV6-5	TRBJ2-1	TRBD1	once
TGCGCCAGCAGCTTGGGGACAGGGTTCTATGGCTACACCTTC	CASSLGTGFYGYTF	TRBV5-1	TRBJ1-2	TRBD1	few
TGCGCCAGCAGCCAAGATCAAGGGACAGTGAACACTGAAGCTTTCTTT	CASSQDQGTVNTEAFF	TRBV4-1	TRBJ1-1	TRBD1	few
TGTGCCAGCAGCTTGGGCCGGCGGGGGGGATTAAGGGAGCAGTACTTC	CASSLGRRGGLREQYF	TRBV5-6	TRBJ2-7	TRBD2	-
TGTGCCAGCAGACAGGGGCTCGGCTACACCTTC	CASRQGLGYTF	TRBV27	TRBJ1-2	TRBD1	-
TGTGCCAGCAGCTGGAGGACCACCGGGGAGCTGTTTTTT	CASSWRTTGELFF	TRBV7-8	TRBJ2-2	-	-
TGTGCCAGTAGGAGACAGGGCATGAACACTGAAGCTTTCTTT	CASRRQGMNTEAFF	TRBV19	TRBJ1-1	TRBD1	-
TGTGCCAGCAGTGAAGGAGGGACATACTACCTCATATATGGCTACACCTTC	CASSEGGTYYLIYGYTF	TRBV6-1	TRBJ1-2	-	few
TGCGCCAGCAGGGCTTCATCTGGTCAGGGTTCTTCTGGCTACACCTTC	CASRASSGQGSSGYTF	TRBV5-1	TRBJ1-2	-	-
TGCGCCAGCAGCTTGGGACTAGCGGCAGCCTACGAGCAGTACTTC	CASSLGLAAAYEQYF	TRBV5-1	TRBJ2-7	TRBD2	few
TGTGCCAGTAGTATAAAATTGGGGGTCAGGGGGCATGACACTGAAGCTTTCTTT	CASSIKLGVRGHDTEAFF	TRBV19	TRBJ1-1	TRBD1	few
TGTGCCAGCAGCTTCCGGCGGCACTCCCAGGGAGATACGCAGTATTTT	CASSFRRHSQGDTQYF	TRBV7-9	TRBJ2-3	-	-
TGTGCCAGCTCCGCATCGGAGAATTCCTACGAGCAGTACTTC	CASSASENSYEQYF	TRBV7-8	TRBJ2-7	-	-
TGTGCCAGTAGTACGACAGGGTTTAATCAGCCCCAGCATTTT	CASSTTGFNQPQHF	TRBV19	TRBJ1-5	TRBD1	-
TGTGCCAGCGGGGGACAGGGGGCGAGGTGGGTCCACTTT	CASGGQGARWVHF	TRBV18	TRBJ1-6	TRBD1	-
TGCGCCAGCAGCAAAATCTCCGGGACAGCGAACACTGAAGCTTTCTTT	CASSKISGTANTEAFF	TRBV5-1	TRBJ1-1	TRBD1	-
TGTGCCAGCAGCGTAACGGGGGGATATGCTGGAGATACGCAGTATTTT	CASSVTGGYAGDTQYF	TRBV9	TRBJ2-3	TRBD2	-
TGTGCCAGCAGCCCCGTACGGCGGGGGGCCGAACCCTACGAGCAGTACTTC	CASSPVRRGAEPYEQYF	TRBV11-2	TRBJ2-7	TRBD2	few
TGCGCCAGCAGCCAAGACCACGGGTTCCTCGAGCAGTACTTC	CASSQDHGFLEQYF	TRBV4-1	TRBJ2-7	-	few
TGTGCCAGCAGCTTGGATGGGGAGACAGGGGGAGGCTACACCTTC	CASSLDGETGGGYTF	TRBV5-5	TRBJ1-2	TRBD1	-
TGTGCCACCAGCAGAGAACGGGGGTCTAACTATGGCTACACCTTC	CATSRERGSNYGYTF	TRBV15	TRBJ1-2	-	-
TGTGCCAGCAGCTTAAGGCGGGGGGGCCCCACAGATACGCAGTATTTT	CASSLRRGGPTDTQYF	TRBV7-8	TRBJ2-3	TRBD2	-
TGTGCCAGCAGCTCCAGAGGAGGGAGGACAGATACGCAGTATTTT	CASSSRGGRTDTQYF	TRBV11-3	TRBJ2-3	-	once
TGTGCCAGCAGTGAGGGACAGGGTCAGCCCCAGCATTTT	CASSEGQGQPQHF	TRBV2	TRBJ1-5	TRBD1	few
TGTTCCAGCAGCTTAGAACAGTACACAGATACGCAGTATTTT	CSSSLEQYTDTQYF	TRBV7-9	TRBJ2-3	-	-
TGTGCCAGTTCTAGGGGGTTCAACAATCAGCCCCAGCATTTT	CASSRGFNNQPQHF	TRBV19	TRBJ1-5	-	-
TGTGCCACCAAGTATCCTAGGCAGGAAAAACTGTTTTTT	CATKYPRQEKLFF	TRBV19	TRBJ1-4	-	-